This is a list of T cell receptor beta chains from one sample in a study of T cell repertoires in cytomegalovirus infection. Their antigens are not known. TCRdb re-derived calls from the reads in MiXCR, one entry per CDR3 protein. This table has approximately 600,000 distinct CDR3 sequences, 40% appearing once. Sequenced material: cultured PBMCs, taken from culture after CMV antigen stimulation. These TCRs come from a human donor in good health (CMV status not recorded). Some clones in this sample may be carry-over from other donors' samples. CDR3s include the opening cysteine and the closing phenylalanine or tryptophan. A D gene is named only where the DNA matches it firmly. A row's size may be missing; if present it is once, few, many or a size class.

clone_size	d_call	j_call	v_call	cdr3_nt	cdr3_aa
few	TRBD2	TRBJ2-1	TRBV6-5	TGTGCCAGCAGTTACTCGCCTAGCGGGGGTAGTGAGCAGTTCTTC	CASSYSPSGGSEQFF
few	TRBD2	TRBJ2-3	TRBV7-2	TGTGCCAGCACGGGCGGGGGACCTACAGATACGCAGTATTTT	CASTGGGPTDTQYF
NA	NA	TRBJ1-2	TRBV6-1	TGTGCCAGCAGTGACGGGCTGAACTATGGCTACACCTTC	CASSDGLNYGYTF
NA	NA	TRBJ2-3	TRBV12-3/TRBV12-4	TGTGCCAGCAGTCCCCCCGGGGAGGCATCAGATACGCAGTATTTT	CASSPPGEASDTQYF
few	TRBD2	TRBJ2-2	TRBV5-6	TGTGCCAGCTCGGACGACGGGAGGGGCACCGGGGAGCTGTTTTTT	CASSDDGRGTGELFF
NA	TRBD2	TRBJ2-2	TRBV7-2	TGTGCCAGCAGCTTAGCGTGGGGGGGACCCGGGGAGCTGTTTTTT	CASSLAWGGPGELFF
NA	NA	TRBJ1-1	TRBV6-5	TGTGCCAGCAGTTACGGGGTGGGGGAGGGCACTGAAGCTTTCTTT	CASSYGVGEGTEAFF
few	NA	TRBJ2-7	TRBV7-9	TGTGCCAGCAGCTTAGAAGGTGGGGAAGGCGAGCAGTACTTC	CASSLEGGEGEQYF
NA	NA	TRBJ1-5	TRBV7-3	TGTGCCAGCAGCTTTTGGCAGCCCCAGCATTTT	CASSFWQPQHF
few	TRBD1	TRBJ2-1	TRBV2	TGTGCCAGTTCAGGGGGTACCTACAATGAGCAGTTCTTC	CASSGGTYNEQFF
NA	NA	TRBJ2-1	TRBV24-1	TGTGCCACCAGTGGCTCTAGCGCAAGCTCCTACAATGAGCAGTTCTTC	CATSGSSASSYNEQFF
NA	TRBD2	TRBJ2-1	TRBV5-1	TGCGCCAGCAGCTTACGGACTAGCGGGAGGGAATACAATGAGCAGTTCTTC	CASSLRTSGREYNEQFF
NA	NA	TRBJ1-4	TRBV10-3	TGTGCCATCAGTGACGGCCATAGGGGAGGGGAAAAACTGTTTTTT	CAISDGHRGGEKLFF
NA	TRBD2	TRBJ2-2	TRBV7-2	TGTGCCAGCACCGGGGGGGGGCCCGTCGGGGAGCTGTTTTTT	CASTGGGPVGELFF
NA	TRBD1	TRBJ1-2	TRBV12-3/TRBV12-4	TGTGCCAGCAGGTGGACAGGGGGAAGCTATGGCTACACCTTC	CASRWTGGSYGYTF